One sample yielded the 7 T cell receptor beta chains listed below, sequenced in a study of blood T cell repertoires in COVID-19. Only in-frame clones appear in the TCRdb table, and some are missing; sequencing was by immunoSEQ multiplex PCR. The table records under 350,000 clones, approximately 85% of them present only once. Sequencing was carried out using peripheral blood. The receptors here all came from a human donor in a cohort sampled during active COVID-19.

J is TRBJ1-2 and V is TRBV20-1; the D gene is possibly TRBD1 (5 bases). Germline V gives CDR1 DFQATT, CDR2 SNEGSKA (reference sequence). Trimming shortened V by 6 bases and J by 8 bases, and 16 bases separated the two germline ends. CDR3 length: 12 amino acids. In DNA form, the CDR3 reads TGCAGTGCCAGTGTCAGGGCGGGGGGCTACACCTTC. Translated: CSASVRAGGYTF.

The V call is TRBV5-4, the J call TRBJ2-5; 7 bases fit TRBD1. The CDR3 contains 15 residues. CDR1 is SGHNT and CDR2 is YYREEE in the germline V gene (reference sequence). With V trimmed by 4 bases and J by 5 bases, 11 bases remained unmatched. The CDR3 DNA is TGTGCCAGCAGCGAAACAGGGGTGGGCGGGGAGACCCAGTACTTC. Translating it yields CASSETGVGGETQYF. Variable domain in full (rest from reference TRBV5-4 and TRBJ2-5): ETGVTQSPTHLIKTRGQQVTLRCSSQSGHNTVSWYQQALGQGPQFIFQYYREEENGRGNFPPRFSGLQFPNYSSELNVNALELDDSALYLCASSETGVGGETQYFGPGTRLLVL.

This sequence joins TRBV29-1 and TRBJ1-1, with D possibly matching TRBD1 (6 bases). The length of the CDR3 is 17 residues. Trimming removed 5 bases from V and 1 base from J, with 23 bases in between. CDR1 is SQVTM, CDR2 ANQGSEA, per germline. The CDR3 DNA reads as TGCAGCGTTAGGGGAGGGGCACAGGGCACGAAGAACACTGAAGCTTTCTTT. It encodes CSVRGGAQGTKNTEAFF.

The chain employs TRBV5-6 and TRBJ1-2; TRBD1 is a possible D gene (5 bases). V lost 2 bases, J lost 5 bases, and 16 bases lay in between. Germline assignment: CDR1 SGHDT and CDR2 YYEEEE. This CDR3 is built from 15 residues. CDR3 residues: CASSLSGGSWYGYTF. The CDR3 DNA reads as TGTGCCAGCAGCTTATCGGGGGGGAGTTGGTATGGCTACACCTTC.

The rearrangement uses TRBV12-3 or TRBV12-4 and TRBJ2-1; TRBD2 is a possible D gene (5 bases). The ends were cut back, 3 bases at V and 5 bases at J, with 8 bases in the middle. CDR3 length: 13 amino acids. The CDR3 nucleotides read TGTGCCAGCAGTTTTACTAGTAACAATGAGCAGTTCTTC. This codes for CASSFTSNNEQFF.

The chain combines TRBV5-4 with TRBJ2-7, with D perhaps matching TRBD2 (6 bases). V was cut by 1 base and J by 7 bases, with 18 bases left in between. The CDR3 sequence is 15 residues long. Germline values: CDR1 SGHNT, CDR2 YYREEE (reference sequence). For the CDR3, the DNA is TGTGCCAGCAGCTTGATGGGGGGACTCGTGGAGGAGCAGTACTTC. Its translation is CASSLMGGLVEEQYF. Combining the CDR3 with reference TRBV5-4 and TRBJ2-7 gives the whole variable domain ETGVTQSPTHLIKTRGQQVTLRCSSQSGHNTVSWYQQALGQGPQFIFQYYREEENGRGNFPPRFSGLQFPNYSSELNVNALELDDSALYLCASSLMGGLVEEQYFGPGTRLTVT.

This clone was detected a few times. The rearrangement links TRBV5-5 to TRBJ1-1; unclear D gene. Trimming took off 2 bases at V and 11 bases at J, with 10 bases between the two ends. The CDR3 loop spans 11 amino acids. Germline V gene data show CDR1 as SGHKS and CDR2 as YYEKEE (reference sequence). The CDR3 region has the DNA TGTGCCAGCAGCTTAACCTTGGAGGCTTTCTTT. It translates to CASSLTLEAFF.